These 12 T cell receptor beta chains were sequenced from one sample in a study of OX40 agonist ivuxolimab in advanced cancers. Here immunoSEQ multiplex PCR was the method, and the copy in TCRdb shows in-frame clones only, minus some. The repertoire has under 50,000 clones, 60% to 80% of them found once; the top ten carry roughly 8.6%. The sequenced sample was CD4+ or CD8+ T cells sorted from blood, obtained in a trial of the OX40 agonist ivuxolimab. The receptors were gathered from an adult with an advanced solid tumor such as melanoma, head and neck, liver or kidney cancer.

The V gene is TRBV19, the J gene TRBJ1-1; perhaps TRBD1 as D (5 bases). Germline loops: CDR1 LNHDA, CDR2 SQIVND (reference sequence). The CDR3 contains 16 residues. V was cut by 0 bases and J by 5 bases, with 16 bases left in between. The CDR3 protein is CASSIDPIGALTEAFF. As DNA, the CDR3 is TGTGCCAGTAGTATAGATCCGATAGGGGCTTTAACTGAAGCTTTCTTT.

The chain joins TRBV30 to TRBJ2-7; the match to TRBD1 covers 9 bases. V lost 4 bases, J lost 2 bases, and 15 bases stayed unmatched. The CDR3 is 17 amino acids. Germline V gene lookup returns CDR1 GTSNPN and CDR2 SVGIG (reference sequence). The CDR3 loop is CAWMGGQGPPSAYEQYF. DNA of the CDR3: TGTGCCTGGATGGGCGGACAGGGGCCTCCATCGGCCTACGAGCAGTACTTC.

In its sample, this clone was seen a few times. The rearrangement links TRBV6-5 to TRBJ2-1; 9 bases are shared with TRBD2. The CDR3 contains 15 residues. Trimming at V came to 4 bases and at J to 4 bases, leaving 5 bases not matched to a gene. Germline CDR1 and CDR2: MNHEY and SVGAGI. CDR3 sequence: CASSSAGGRYNEQFF. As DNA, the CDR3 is TGTGCCAGCAGTTCGGCGGGAGGGCGTTACAATGAGCAGTTCTTC.

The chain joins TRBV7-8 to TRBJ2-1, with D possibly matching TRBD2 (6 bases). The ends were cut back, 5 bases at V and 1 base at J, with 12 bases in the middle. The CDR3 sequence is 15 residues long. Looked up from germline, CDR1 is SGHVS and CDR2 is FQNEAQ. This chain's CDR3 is CASSRSGTSYNEQFF. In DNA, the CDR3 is TGTGCCAGCAGCCGTTCCGGGACTTCCTACAATGAGCAGTTCTTC.

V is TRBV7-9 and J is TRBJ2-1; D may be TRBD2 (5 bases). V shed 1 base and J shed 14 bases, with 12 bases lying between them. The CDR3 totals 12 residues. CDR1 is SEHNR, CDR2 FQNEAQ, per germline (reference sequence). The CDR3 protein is CASSLVSRRKFF. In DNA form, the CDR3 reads TGTGCCAGCAGCTTAGTATCGAGGAGGAAGTTCTTC. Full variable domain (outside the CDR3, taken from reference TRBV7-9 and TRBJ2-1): DTGVSQNPRHKITKRGQNVTFRCDPISEHNRLYWYRQTLGQGPEFLTYFQNEAQLEKSRLLSDRFSAERPKGSFSTLEIQRTEQGDSAMYLCASSLVSRRKFFGPGTRLTVL.

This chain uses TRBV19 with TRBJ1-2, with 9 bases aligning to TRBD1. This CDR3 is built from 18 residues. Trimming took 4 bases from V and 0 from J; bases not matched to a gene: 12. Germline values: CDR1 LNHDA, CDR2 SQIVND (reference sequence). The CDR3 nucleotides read TGTGCCAGTAGTACATCCCGGACAGGGGCCCTAGCTAACTATGGCTACACCTTC. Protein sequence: CASSTSRTGALANYGYTF. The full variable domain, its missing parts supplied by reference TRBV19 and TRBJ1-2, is DGGITQSPKYLFRKEGQNVTLSCEQNLNHDAMYWYRQDPGQGLRLIYYSQIVNDFQKGDIAEGYSVSREKKESFPLTVTSAQKNPTAFYLCASSTSRTGALANYGYTFGSGTRLTVV.

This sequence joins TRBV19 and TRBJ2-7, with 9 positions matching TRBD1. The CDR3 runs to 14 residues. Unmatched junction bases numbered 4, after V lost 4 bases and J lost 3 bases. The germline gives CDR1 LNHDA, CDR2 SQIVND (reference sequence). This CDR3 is CASSRTGEIYEQYF. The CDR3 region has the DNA TGTGCCAGTAGTAGGACAGGGGAGATCTACGAGCAGTACTTC.

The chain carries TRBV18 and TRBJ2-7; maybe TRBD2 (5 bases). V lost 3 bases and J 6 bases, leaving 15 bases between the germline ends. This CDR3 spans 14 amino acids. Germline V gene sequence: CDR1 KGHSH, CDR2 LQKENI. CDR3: CASSPGLLDGEQYF. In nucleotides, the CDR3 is TGTGCCAGCTCACCCGGACTCCTTGACGGCGAGCAGTACTTC.

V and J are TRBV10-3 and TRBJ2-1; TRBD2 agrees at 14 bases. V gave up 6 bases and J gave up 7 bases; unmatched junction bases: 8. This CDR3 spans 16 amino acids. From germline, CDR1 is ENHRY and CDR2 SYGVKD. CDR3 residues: CAIRGPGTSGSNEQFF. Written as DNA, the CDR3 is TGTGCCATCAGAGGCCCCGGGACTAGCGGGAGTAATGAGCAGTTCTTC.

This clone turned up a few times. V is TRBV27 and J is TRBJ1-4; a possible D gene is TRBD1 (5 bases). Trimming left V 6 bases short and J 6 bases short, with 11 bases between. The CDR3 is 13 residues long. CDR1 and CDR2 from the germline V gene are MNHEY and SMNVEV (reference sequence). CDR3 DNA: TGTGCCAGCAGAAATCAGGGACATGAAAAACTGTTTTTT. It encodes CASRNQGHEKLFF.

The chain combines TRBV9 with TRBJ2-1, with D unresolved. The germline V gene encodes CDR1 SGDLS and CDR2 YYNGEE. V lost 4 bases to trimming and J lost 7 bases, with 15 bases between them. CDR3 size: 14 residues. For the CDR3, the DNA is TGTGCCAGCAGCTATCTCCTGACCCCAAATGAGCAGTTCTTC. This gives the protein CASSYLLTPNEQFF. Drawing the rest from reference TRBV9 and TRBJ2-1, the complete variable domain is DSGVTQTPKHLITATGQRVTLRCSPRSGDLSVYWYQQSLDQGLQFLIQYYNGEERAKGNILERFSAQQFPDLHSELNLSSLELGDSALYFCASSYLLTPNEQFFGPGTRLTVL.

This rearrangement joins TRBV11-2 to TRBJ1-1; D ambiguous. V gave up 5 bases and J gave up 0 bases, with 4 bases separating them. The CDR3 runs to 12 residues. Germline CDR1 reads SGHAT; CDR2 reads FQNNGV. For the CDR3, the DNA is TGTGCCAGCAGCCTAATGAACACTGAAGCTTTCTTT. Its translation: CASSLMNTEAFF.